Included here is one T cell receptor (beta chain) sequence, with context. The antigen is undetermined. PCR was performed a second time for roughly 7 to 11 cycles using a sample-barcoded 5' primer and a J-beta primer mix. TCRdb passed the 5' RACE reads through MiXCR, listing each CDR3 protein once. The data contain about a million distinct CDR3 sequences, 35% to 45% of them seen just once; the ten biggest clones take up roughly 14%. This sample is part of a study of blood T cells in healthy people across ages. Study-level information: Template switching picked up about one barcoded beta molecule for each two T cells.

Broader study findings: With unsorted PBMCs, a conclusive comparison of naive versus antigen-experienced cells was not possible. In long-lived donors, naive CD4+ cell counts and diversity exceeded those of aged donors. Unknown donor CMV status possibly confounded expanded clonotype changes.

Germline-derived CDR1 and CDR2 are LGHNA and YSLEER. The CDR3 length is 17 residues. With V trimmed by 0 bases and J by 9 bases, 11 bases remained unmatched. This sequence was found in a man younger than 35 in good health. The rearrangement links TRBV4-3 to TRBJ2-1; the match to TRBD2 covers 10 bases. What was sequenced was blood. CDR3 sequence (DNA): TGCGCCAGCAGCCAAGAGTTCGGAGCGGGGGGGCTAAGTGAGCAGTTCTTC. This gives the protein CASSQEFGAGGLSEQFF.